Here is one T cell receptor beta chain with its context. Sequencing used immunoSEQ multiplex PCR; TCRdb keeps in-frame clones, though not all of them. Altogether approximately 46,000 clones are present, 95% being singletons, with the ten largest covering about 0.17%. This specimen belongs to a study of human thymus T cells. Sequencing was performed on blood. This clonotype was obtained from a girl younger than two with a congenital heart defect but otherwise immunologically healthy.

The CDR3 region is CASSAHYGETQYF. The DNA of the CDR3 is TGTGCCAGCAGTGCCCATTATGGGGAGACCCAGTACTTC. V is TRBV6-4 and J is TRBJ2-5; no reliable D call. Trimming removed 4 bases at V and 5 bases at J, with 11 bases between. Germline CDR1 is MRHNA and CDR2 is SNTAGT. The length of the CDR3 is 13 residues.